The rows below give T cell receptor beta chains drawn from one sample of a study of read filtering for tumor transcriptome and immune sequencing. TCRdb passed the reads through MiXCR, listing each CDR3 protein once. Among over 80,000 distinct CDR3 sequences listed, approximately 13% were seen once. The sequencing sample was made of a population of CD138-negative cells sorted from bone marrow. These receptors all come from a donor aged 40 or over with multiple myeloma. CDR3s include the opening cysteine and the closing phenylalanine or tryptophan. A D gene is named only where the DNA matches it firmly. Clone size, where shown, is once, few, many, or a class for clones that have expanded.

D: .
size: many
V: TRBV11-2
J: TRBJ2-1
DNA: TGTGCCAGCAGGCTAGGCTACAGCTCCTACAATGAGCAGTTCTTC
CDR3: CASRLGYSSYNEQFF

D: .
size: many
V: TRBV20-1
J: TRBJ1-5
DNA: TGCAGTGCTAGCTACACTAGCAATCAGCCCCAGCATTTT
CDR3: CSASYTSNQPQHF

D: .
size: many
V: TRBV5-1
J: TRBJ2-5
DNA: TGCGCCAGCAGCTTGGAGGGCAGGAAACAAGAGACCCAGTACTTC
CDR3: CASSLEGRKQETQYF

D: TRBD2
size: .
V: TRBV28
J: TRBJ2-1
DNA: TGTGCCAGCAGTACCGGGGGGAGGGTATATGAGCAGTTCTTC
CDR3: CASSTGGRVYEQFF

D: TRBD2
size: many
V: TRBV7-3
J: TRBJ2-1
DNA: TGTGCCAGCAGCTTAAGACTAGCGGGAACTGAGCAGTTCTTC
CDR3: CASSLRLAGTEQFF

D: .
size: many
V: TRBV30
J: TRBJ1-3
DNA: TGTGCCTGGAGTGTACTATCCGGGAACACCATATATTTT
CDR3: CAWSVLSGNTIYF

D: .
size: many
V: TRBV5-1
J: TRBJ2-1
DNA: TGCGCCAGCTTTATAAGTCCGGGGGCAGGGAACAATGAGCAGTTCTTC
CDR3: CASFISPGAGNNEQFF

D: .
size: once
V: TRBV28
J: TRBJ2-2
DNA: TGTGCCAGCAGTCCGACGAGGGCCACCGGGGAGCTGTTTTTT
CDR3: CASSPTRATGELFF

D: .
size: many
V: TRBV5-5
J: TRBJ2-1
DNA: TGTGCCAGCAGTTTAGGGGCCAGCTCCTACAATGAGCAGTTCTTC
CDR3: CASSLGASSYNEQFF

D: TRBD2
size: many
V: TRBV29-1
J: TRBJ2-1
DNA: TGCAGCGTTGAGACCTCAGGACTAGCGCCTCACTTC
CDR3: CSVETSGLAPHF

D: TRBD1
size: many
V: TRBV7-8
J: TRBJ1-1
DNA: TGTGCCAGCAGCTTCCCCGTACAGGGGATCATGAACACTGAAGCTTTCTTT
CDR3: CASSFPVQGIMNTEAFF

D: .
size: many
V: TRBV19
J: TRBJ2-1
DNA: TGTGCCAGTACCTCCCTTGGGGGGAGCTCCTACAATGAGCAGTTCTTC
CDR3: CASTSLGGSSYNEQFF

D: .
size: many
V: TRBV5-6
J: TRBJ1-3
DNA: TGTGCCAGCAGCTCCGGGGGGCTTGGAAACACCATATATTTT
CDR3: CASSSGGLGNTIYF

D: .
size: few
V: TRBV7-9
J: TRBJ2-2
DNA: TGTACCAGCAGCTTTACAGTATTCGGGGAGCTGTTTTTT
CDR3: CTSSFTVFGELFF

D: .
size: .
V: TRBV11-3
J: TRBJ1-2
DNA: TGTGCCAGCAGCTGGGACGGAAACTATGGCTACACCTTC
CDR3: CASSWDGNYGYTF

D: TRBD1
size: many
V: TRBV7-9
J: TRBJ2-7
DNA: TGTGCCAGCAGCCCAGGGACAGGGGGCACCGAGCAGTACTTC
CDR3: CASSPGTGGTEQYF

D: .
size: many
V: TRBV29-1
J: TRBJ2-1
DNA: TGCAGCGTTGAAGTTCCCGAACAGGGCTACAATGAGCAGTTCTTC
CDR3: CSVEVPEQGYNEQFF

D: .
size: many
V: TRBV7-2
J: TRBJ2-1
DNA: TGTGCCAGCAGCCTCTACCACAATGAGCAGTTCTTC
CDR3: CASSLYHNEQFF

D: .
size: many
V: TRBV7-9
J: TRBJ1-3
DNA: TGTGCCAGCAGCTTAACCCGGTGGGGAAACACCATATATTTT
CDR3: CASSLTRWGNTIYF

D: TRBD2
size: many
V: TRBV5-1
J: TRBJ2-1
DNA: TGCGCCAGCAGCTTGCAGCGGGAGGGCTACAATGAGCAGTTCTTC
CDR3: CASSLQREGYNEQFF

D: .
size: many
V: TRBV11-2
J: TRBJ2-3
DNA: TGTGCCAGCAGCTTGAGCGGTGGATCCGGCACAGATACGCAGTATTTT
CDR3: CASSLSGGSGTDTQYF

D: .
size: .
V: TRBV29-1
J: TRBJ1-2
DNA: TGCAGCGTTGCGATGCAGAATACTAGCTATGGCTACACCTTT
CDR3: CSVAMQNTSYGYTF

D: .
size: few
V: TRBV5-1
J: TRBJ2-3
DNA: TGCGCCAGCAGCATTGACTCGGGGGGCACAGATACGCAGTATTTT
CDR3: CASSIDSGGTDTQYF

D: TRBD1
size: .
V: TRBV29-1
J: TRBJ2-7
DNA: TGCAGCGTGCACCCCGGACAGGCTGCTCTCTACGAGCAGTACTTC
CDR3: CSVHPGQAALYEQYF

D: TRBD1
size: many
V: TRBV5-1
J: TRBJ2-5
DNA: TGCGCCAGCAGCTTCGGGACAGGGGGGCAGACCCAGTACTTC
CDR3: CASSFGTGGQTQYF

D: .
size: few
V: TRBV2
J: TRBJ2-1
DNA: TGTGCCAGCAGCCGTCGTGAGCTAGCGAGCAATGAGCAGTTCTTC
CDR3: CASSRRELASNEQFF

D: TRBD1
size: many
V: TRBV5-1
J: TRBJ2-2
DNA: TGCGCCAGTTCTGAACAGGGGGCCGGGGAGCTGTTTTTT
CDR3: CASSEQGAGELFF

D: TRBD1
size: many
V: TRBV7-6
J: TRBJ2-1
DNA: TGTGCCAGCAGCTTAGTTAGACCCGGACAGGGATCGAATGAGCAGTTCTTC
CDR3: CASSLVRPGQGSNEQFF

D: .
size: many
V: TRBV29-1
J: TRBJ2-1
DNA: TGCAGCACCGCAACCCCCCCCTACAATGAGCAGTTCTTC
CDR3: CSTATPPYNEQFF

D: .
size: few
V: TRBV12-5
J: TRBJ2-6
DNA: TGTGCTAGTGGTTTGGGTCGGAAGAGCTCTGGGGCCAACGTCCTGACTTTC
CDR3: CASGLGRKSSGANVLTF

D: .
size: many
V: TRBV3-1
J: TRBJ2-3
DNA: TGTGCCAGCAGCCAAGAGTCCCAGCCAACAGATACGCAGTATTTT
CDR3: CASSQESQPTDTQYF

D: TRBD1
size: few
V: TRBV6-5
J: TRBJ2-7
DNA: TGTGCCAGCAGTTACGGGACAGGTGACGAGCAGTACTTC
CDR3: CASSYGTGDEQYF

D: TRBD2
size: many
V: TRBV4-1
J: TRBJ2-3
DNA: TGCGCCAGCAGCCAGTTGGGGGGGACCACAGATACGCAGTATTTT
CDR3: CASSQLGGTTDTQYF

D: TRBD2
size: .
V: TRBV5-4
J: TRBJ2-3
DNA: TGTGCCAGCAGCTCTCCTAGCGGAAGCACAGATACGCAGTATTTT
CDR3: CASSSPSGSTDTQYF

D: .
size: many
V: TRBV5-1
J: TRBJ1-4
DNA: TGCGCCAGCAGCCCGACCTTGGGTGGCCCTAATGAAAAACTGTTTTTT
CDR3: CASSPTLGGPNEKLFF

D: .
size: few
V: TRBV7-9
J: TRBJ1-1
DNA: TGTGCCAGCAGCTTACTCGGGGCGGACACTGAAGCTTTCTTT
CDR3: CASSLLGADTEAFF

D: .
size: many
V: TRBV6-6
J: TRBJ1-1
DNA: TGTGCCAGCAGGCCAGGGAGGAATGAAGCTTTCTTT
CDR3: CASRPGRNEAFF

D: .
size: many
V: TRBV5-1
J: TRBJ1-1
DNA: TGCGCCAGCAGCTTCGGGGATTTGAACACTGAAGCTTTCTTT
CDR3: CASSFGDLNTEAFF

D: .
size: many
V: TRBV27
J: TRBJ2-4
DNA: TGTGCCAGCAGTTCGTATAGGGTCAAAAACATTCAGTACTTC
CDR3: CASSSYRVKNIQYF

D: .
size: many
V: TRBV20-1
J: TRBJ1-4
DNA: TGCAGTGCTAGTGCACAGGCGCATGAAAAACTGTTTTTT
CDR3: CSASAQAHEKLFF

D: TRBD2
size: many
V: TRBV7-2
J: TRBJ2-5
DNA: TGTGCCAGCAGCTTAGGGCTAGCGGGTATGCAGACCCAGTACTTC
CDR3: CASSLGLAGMQTQYF

D: .
size: many
V: TRBV28
J: TRBJ2-7
DNA: TGTGCCAGCAGTGACGTGACAGTCCGCTCCTACGAGCAGTACTTC
CDR3: CASSDVTVRSYEQYF

D: .
size: .
V: TRBV3-1
J: TRBJ2-1
DNA: TGTGCCAGCAGCCAAGGGGTTACCCAAGGTAGGCAGTTCTTC
CDR3: CASSQGVTQGRQFF

D: .
size: many
V: TRBV3-1
J: TRBJ1-4
DNA: TGTGCCAGCAGCCAAGGGTTTCGGGAAAAACTGTTTTTT
CDR3: CASSQGFREKLFF

D: .
size: many
V: TRBV6-2/TRBV6-3
J: TRBJ1-1
DNA: TGTGCCAGCTGCCGGGGCACTGAAGCTTTCTTT
CDR3: CASCRGTEAFF

D: .
size: many
V: TRBV20-1
J: TRBJ1-4
DNA: TGCAGTGCTAGAGATCACCAGGCTGAAAAACTGTTTTTT
CDR3: CSARDHQAEKLFF

D: .
size: many
V: TRBV23-1
J: TRBJ2-7
DNA: TGCGCCACAAAGGGGGGGTCCTACGAGCAGTACTTC
CDR3: CATKGGSYEQYF

D: TRBD1
size: many
V: TRBV29-1
J: TRBJ2-1
DNA: TGCAGCGGCAGGGGGTTCCAAAATGAGCAGTTCTTC
CDR3: CSGRGFQNEQFF

D: .
size: .
V: TRBV28
J: TRBJ2-7
DNA: TGTGCCGGCAGTTTGGGGGGTGGCTCCTACGAGCAGTACTTC
CDR3: CAGSLGGGSYEQYF

D: TRBD1
size: many
V: TRBV20-1
J: TRBJ2-2
DNA: TGCAGTGCCCGACCCAGGACAGGGGGTGCCGGGGAGCTGTTTTTT
CDR3: CSARPRTGGAGELFF

D: TRBD1
size: many
V: TRBV11-3
J: TRBJ2-7
DNA: TGTGCCAGCACCTTCGGGACAGGGGACTACGAGCAGTACTTC
CDR3: CASTFGTGDYEQYF

D: TRBD1
size: many
V: TRBV11-3
J: TRBJ2-1
DNA: TGTGCCAGCAGCTTAGAGGAACAGGGGACCGTTAGCTCCTACAATGAGCAGTTCTTC
CDR3: CASSLEEQGTVSSYNEQFF